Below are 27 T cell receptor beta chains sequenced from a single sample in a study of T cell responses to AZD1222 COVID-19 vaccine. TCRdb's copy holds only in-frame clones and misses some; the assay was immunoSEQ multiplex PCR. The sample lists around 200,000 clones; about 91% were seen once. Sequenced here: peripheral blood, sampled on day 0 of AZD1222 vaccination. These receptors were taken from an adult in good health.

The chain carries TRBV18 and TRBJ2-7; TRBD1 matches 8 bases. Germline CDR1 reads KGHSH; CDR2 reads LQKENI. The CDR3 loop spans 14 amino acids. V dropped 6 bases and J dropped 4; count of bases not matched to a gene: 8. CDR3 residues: CASSTGQGAYEQYF. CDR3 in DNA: TGTGCCAGCTCGACGGGGCAGGGGGCGTACGAGCAGTACTTC.

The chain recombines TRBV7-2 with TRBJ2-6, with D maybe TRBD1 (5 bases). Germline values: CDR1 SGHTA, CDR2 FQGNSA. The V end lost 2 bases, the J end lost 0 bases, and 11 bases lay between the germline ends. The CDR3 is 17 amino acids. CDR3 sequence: CASSLRQGTSGANVLTF. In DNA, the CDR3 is TGTGCCAGCAGCTTAAGGCAGGGCACCTCTGGGGCCAACGTCCTGACTTTC.

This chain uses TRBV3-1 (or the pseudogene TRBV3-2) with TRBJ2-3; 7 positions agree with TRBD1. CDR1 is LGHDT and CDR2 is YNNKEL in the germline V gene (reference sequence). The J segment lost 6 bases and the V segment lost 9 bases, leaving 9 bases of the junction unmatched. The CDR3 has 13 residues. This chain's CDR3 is CASTGAVRDTQYF. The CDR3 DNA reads TGTGCCAGTACAGGGGCAGTGAGGGATACGCAGTATTTT.

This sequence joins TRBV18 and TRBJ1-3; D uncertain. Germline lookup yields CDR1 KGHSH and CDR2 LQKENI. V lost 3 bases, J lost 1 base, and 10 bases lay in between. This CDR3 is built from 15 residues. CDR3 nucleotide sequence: TGTGCCAGCTCACCGATGGGTGCGTCTGGAAACACCATATATTTT. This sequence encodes CASSPMGASGNTIYF.

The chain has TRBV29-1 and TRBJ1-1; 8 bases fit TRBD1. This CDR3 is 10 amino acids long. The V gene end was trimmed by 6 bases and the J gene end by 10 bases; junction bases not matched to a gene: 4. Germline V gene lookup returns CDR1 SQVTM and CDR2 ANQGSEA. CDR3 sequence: CSVGDRRAFF. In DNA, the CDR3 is TGCAGCGTGGGGGACAGGCGAGCTTTCTTT.

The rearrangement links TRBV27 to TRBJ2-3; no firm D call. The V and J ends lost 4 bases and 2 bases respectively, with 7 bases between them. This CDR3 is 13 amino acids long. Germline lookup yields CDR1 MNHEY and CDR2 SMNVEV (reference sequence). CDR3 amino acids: CASSSLITDTQYF. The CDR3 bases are TGTGCCAGCAGTTCCCTAATCACAGATACGCAGTATTTT.

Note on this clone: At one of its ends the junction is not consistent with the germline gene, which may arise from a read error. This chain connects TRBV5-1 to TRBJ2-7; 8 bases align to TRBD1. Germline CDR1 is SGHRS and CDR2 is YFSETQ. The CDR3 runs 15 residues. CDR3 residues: CASNLGQGAGYEQYF. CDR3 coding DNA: TGCGCCAGCAACTTGGGGCAGGGGGCTGGCTACGAGCAGTACTTC.

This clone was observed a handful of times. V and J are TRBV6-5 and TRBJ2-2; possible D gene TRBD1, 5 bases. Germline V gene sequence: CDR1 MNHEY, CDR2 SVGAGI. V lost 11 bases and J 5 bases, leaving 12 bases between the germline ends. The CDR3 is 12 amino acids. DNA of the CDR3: TGTGCCGCATCCAGGGTTACCGGGGAGCTGTTTTTT. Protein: CAASRVTGELFF.

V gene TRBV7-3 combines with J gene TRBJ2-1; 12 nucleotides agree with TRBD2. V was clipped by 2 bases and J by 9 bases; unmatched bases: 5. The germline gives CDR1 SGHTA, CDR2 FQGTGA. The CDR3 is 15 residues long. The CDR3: CASSLLAGGLGEQFF. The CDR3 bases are TGTGCCAGCAGCTTACTAGCGGGGGGGCTAGGTGAGCAGTTCTTC. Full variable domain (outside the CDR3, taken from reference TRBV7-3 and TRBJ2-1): GAGVSQTPSNKVTEKGKYVELRCDPISGHTALYWYRQSLGQGPEFLIYFQGTGAADDSGLPNDRFFAVRPEGSVSTLKIQRTERGDSAVYLCASSLLAGGLGEQFFGPGTRLTVL.

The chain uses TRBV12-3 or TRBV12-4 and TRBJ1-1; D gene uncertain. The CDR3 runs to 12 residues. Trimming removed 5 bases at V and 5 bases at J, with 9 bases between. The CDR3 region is CASSPVGTEAFF. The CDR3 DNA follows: TGTGCCAGCAGTCCTGTCGGGACTGAAGCTTTCTTT.

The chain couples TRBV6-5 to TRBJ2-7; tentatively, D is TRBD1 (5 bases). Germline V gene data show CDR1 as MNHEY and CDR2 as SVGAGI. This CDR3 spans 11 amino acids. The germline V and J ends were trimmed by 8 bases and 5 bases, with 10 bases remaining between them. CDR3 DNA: TGTGCCAGCGGGGCGGTTGACGAGCAGTACTTC. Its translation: CASGAVDEQYF.

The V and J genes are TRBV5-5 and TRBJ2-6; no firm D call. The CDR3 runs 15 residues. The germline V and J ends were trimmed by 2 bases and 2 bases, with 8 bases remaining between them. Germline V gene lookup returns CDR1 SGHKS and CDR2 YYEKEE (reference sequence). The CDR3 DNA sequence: TGTGCCAGCAGCTTCCCCACAACTGGGGCCAACGTCCTGACTTTC. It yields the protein CASSFPTTGANVLTF.

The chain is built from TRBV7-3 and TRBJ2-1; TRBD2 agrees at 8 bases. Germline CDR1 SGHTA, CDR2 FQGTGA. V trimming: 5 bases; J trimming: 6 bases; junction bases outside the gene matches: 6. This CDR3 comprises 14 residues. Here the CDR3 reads CASSPGGRSNEQFF. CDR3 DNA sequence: TGTGCCAGCAGCCCGGGAGGGAGGTCCAATGAGCAGTTCTTC.

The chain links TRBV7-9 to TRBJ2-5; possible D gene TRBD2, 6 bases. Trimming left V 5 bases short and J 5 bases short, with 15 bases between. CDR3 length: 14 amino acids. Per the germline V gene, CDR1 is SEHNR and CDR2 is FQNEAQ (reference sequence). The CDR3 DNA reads TGTGCCAGCAGCCTAAACAGCGGGTTGGAGACCCAGTACTTC. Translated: CASSLNSGLETQYF.

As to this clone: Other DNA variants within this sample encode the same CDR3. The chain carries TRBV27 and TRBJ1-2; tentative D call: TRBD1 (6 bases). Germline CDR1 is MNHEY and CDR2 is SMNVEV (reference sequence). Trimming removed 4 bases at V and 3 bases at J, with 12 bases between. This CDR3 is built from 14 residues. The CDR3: CASSSSGGDYGYTF. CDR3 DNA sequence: TGTGCCAGCAGTTCATCCGGGGGCGACTATGGCTACACCTTC.

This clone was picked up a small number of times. CDR3 amino acids: CASSLEANYGYTF. DNA for the CDR3: TGTGCCAGCAGCTTAGAGGCTAACTATGGCTACACCTTC. The chain uses TRBV13 and TRBJ1-2; unclear D gene. Germline assignment: CDR1 PRHDT and CDR2 FYEKMQ (reference sequence). V was clipped by 1 base and J by 0 bases, with 3 bases between them. This CDR3 is 13 amino acids long.

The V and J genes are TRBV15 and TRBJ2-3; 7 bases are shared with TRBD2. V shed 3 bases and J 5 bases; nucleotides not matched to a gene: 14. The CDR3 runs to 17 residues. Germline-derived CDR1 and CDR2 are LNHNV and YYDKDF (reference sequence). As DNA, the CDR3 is TGTGCCACCAGCAGTCCCCTGGCGGGAGCGTTCGGAGATACGCAGTATTTT. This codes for CATSSPLAGAFGDTQYF.

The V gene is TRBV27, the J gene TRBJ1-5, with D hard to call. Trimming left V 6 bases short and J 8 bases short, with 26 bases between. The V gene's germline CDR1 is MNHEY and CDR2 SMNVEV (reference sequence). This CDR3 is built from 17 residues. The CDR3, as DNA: TGTGCCAGCAGCCTTACGCCTCCACGGGTTTCGGGTAAGCCCCAGCATTTT. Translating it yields CASSLTPPRVSGKPQHF.

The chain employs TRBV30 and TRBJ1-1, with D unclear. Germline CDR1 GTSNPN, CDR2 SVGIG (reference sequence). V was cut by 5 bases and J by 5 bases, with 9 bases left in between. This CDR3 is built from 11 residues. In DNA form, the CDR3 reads TGTGCCTGGGGCTCAAGGACTGAAGCTTTCTTT. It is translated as CAWGSRTEAFF.

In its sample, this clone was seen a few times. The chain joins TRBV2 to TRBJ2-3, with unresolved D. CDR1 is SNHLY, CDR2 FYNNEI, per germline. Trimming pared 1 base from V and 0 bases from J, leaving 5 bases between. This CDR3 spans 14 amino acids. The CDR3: CASSEGTSTDTQYF. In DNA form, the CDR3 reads TGTGCCAGCAGTGAAGGGACCAGCACAGATACGCAGTATTTT.

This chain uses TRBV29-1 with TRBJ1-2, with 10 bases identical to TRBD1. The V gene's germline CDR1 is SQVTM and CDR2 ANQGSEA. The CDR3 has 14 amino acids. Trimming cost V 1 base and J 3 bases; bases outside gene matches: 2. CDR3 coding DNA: TGCAGCGTTGAAGTGGGACAGGGGTACTATGGCTACACCTTC. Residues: CSVEVGQGYYGYTF.

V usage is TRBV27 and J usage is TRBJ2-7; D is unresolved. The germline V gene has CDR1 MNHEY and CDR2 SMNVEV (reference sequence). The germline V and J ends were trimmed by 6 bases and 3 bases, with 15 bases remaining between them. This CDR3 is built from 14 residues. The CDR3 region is CASSLGTALYEQYF. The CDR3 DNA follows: TGTGCCAGCAGCCTTGGTACGGCCCTCTACGAGCAGTACTTC.

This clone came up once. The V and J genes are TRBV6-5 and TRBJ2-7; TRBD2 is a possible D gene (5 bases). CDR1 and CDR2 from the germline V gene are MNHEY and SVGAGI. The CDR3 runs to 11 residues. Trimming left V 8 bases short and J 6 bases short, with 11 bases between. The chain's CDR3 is CASRDWVEQYF. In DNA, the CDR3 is TGTGCCAGCCGGGATTGGGTCGAGCAGTACTTC.

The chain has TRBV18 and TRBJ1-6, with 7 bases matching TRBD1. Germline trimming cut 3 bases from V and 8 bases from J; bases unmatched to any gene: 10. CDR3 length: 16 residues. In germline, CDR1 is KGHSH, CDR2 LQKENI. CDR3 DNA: TGTGCCAGCTCACCTACGGACAGGTCCCGTTATTCACCCCTCCACTTT. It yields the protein CASSPTDRSRYSPLHF.

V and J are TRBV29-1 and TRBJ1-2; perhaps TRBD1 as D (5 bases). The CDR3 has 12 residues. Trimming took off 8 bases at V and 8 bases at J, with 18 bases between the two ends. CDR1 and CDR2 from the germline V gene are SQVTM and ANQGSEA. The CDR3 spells CSLFGAGHGYTF. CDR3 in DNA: TGCAGCCTGTTCGGGGCGGGGCACGGCTACACCTTC.

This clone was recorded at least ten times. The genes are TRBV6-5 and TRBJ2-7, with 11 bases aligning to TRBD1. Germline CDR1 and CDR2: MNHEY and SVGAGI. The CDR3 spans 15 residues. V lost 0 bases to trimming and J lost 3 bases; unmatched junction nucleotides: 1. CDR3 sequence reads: CASSYSGTGGYEQYF. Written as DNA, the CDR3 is TGTGCCAGCAGTTACTCCGGGACAGGGGGCTACGAGCAGTACTTC.

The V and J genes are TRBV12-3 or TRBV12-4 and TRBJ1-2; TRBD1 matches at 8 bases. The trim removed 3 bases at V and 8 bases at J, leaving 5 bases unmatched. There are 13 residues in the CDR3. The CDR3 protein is CASSFQGALGYTF. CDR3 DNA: TGTGCCAGCAGTTTTCAGGGGGCGTTGGGCTACACCTTC.